There are a few counts of the clone carrying this T cell receptor beta chain. This entry is derived from a study of human T cells and chemical hapten exposure. The CDR3 is 15 residues long. The germline V and J ends were trimmed by 6 bases and 2 bases, with 14 bases remaining between them. In the authors' methods: Samples contained a median of approximately 100,000 TCRs, with a range of about 23,224 to 690,600. TCRdb recomputed calls from the RACE reads with MiXCR, one row per CDR3 protein. The V and J calls were not made by the authors but by TCRdb's processing. The data hold about 96,000 distinct CDR3 sequences, with over 7.5% observed a single time. The time point here: patch test 2, 6 weeks after DPC sensitization. Treatment in this sample: therapeutic diphenylcyclopropenone sensitization with weekly scalp DPC.

The TCR originated in a woman aged 40-49 years with alopecia areata. Some clones in this sample may be carry-over from other donors' samples. The sequencing used whole blood, collected in connection with sensitization to the hapten diphenylcyclopropenone (DPC). V gene TRBV12-3 or TRBV12-4 combines with J gene TRBJ1-3; no definite D call. The CDR3: CASSPASRAGNTIYF. The CDR3 coding sequence is TGTGCCAGCAGCCCTGCCAGTCGGGCTGGAAACACCATATATTTT.